This T cell receptor (beta chain) was identified in a study of cytomegalovirus exposure and HLA in healthy donors (dated by TCRdb to 2016 to 2017). Regarding the research as a whole: In an earlier analysis of approximately 500 of the donors, about 270 Gb of sequence data and 90 million to 120 million unique TCR beta sequences from about 179 million T cells were reported. The genetic ancestry cluster associated with self-reported Caucasian donors included roughly 84% of the approximately 430 genotyped donors. Typing coverage varied by locus: roughly 620-630 donors for A, B, C, DRB1 and DQB1; approximately 520 for DQA1; around 610 for DPA1; approximately 470 for DPB1. The study aimed to test whether signatures of past pathogen exposure could be identified by cataloging public T cell receptors. Every discovery cohort repertoire had been produced on one sequencing platform. To predict cytomegalovirus infection status, the study brought together high-throughput TCR immunosequencing, statistical association of individual TCRs with disease status, and machine learning. HLA typing covered class I and class II loci at four-digit resolution. The study used immunosequencing to profile the T cell repertoires of several hundred subjects and linked those repertoires to cytomegalovirus serostatus. An early release covering roughly 640 HLA-typed donors comprised about 290 gigabases of sequencing data and 85 million to 100 million unique TCR sequences. A later analysis re-analyzed previously published TCR beta repertoires from about 730 donors and added high-resolution HLA genotyping to study TCR occurrence patterns. Four or five DR-DQ haplotypes were handled as single units for association and clustering, since linkage in the cohort was strong. Genome-wide SNP genotypes for about three fifths of the 666 donors were used in a later genetic analysis, which treated that subset as a discovery cohort. Rather than drawing on any new phenotypic data, the later analysis identified candidate immune exposures from TCR beta sequences and the way those sequences occurred across donors. Among some 410 genotyped donors of the cohort, an average of approximately 220,000 unique TCR beta nucleotide sequences was sequenced per donor, of which roughly 18% were non-productive. Donor age, sex, ethnicity and CMV serostatus were compiled together with the repertoire data. An earlier analysis of some 600 of the donors applied high-throughput TCR beta sequencing to assess whether each TCR beta V gene segment acted as functional or pseudogenic. Along with the approximately 670-subject first cohort, a separate validation cohort of some 130 different subjects was used. Paper-wide results and their limitations: The earlier analysis of fewer than 750 of the donors excluded around 17 rarely observed V segments, including chromosome 9 orphons, because counts were too low. In this cohort, only TCR beta chains were sequenced, and detectable features were limited by the absence of alpha or paired-chain data. Presence/absence analyses assumed roughly uniform sequencing depth across donors, an assumption that may not hold. At a false discovery rate of 0.05, a later analysis linked under 20,000 TCR beta sequences to specific HLA alleles. HLA typing was unavailable for some donors at each locus, so association tests used only the typed subset. In a later genetic analysis, a missense DCLRE1C variant was associated with V-gene and J-gene trimming of TCR beta chains, and the association was replicated in an independent cohort. A further reported finding was that TCR beta sequences accurately predicted the HLA-A and HLA-B alleles for most subjects in the first cohort. A group of highly shared sequence variants was considered likely to be a technical artifact of the sequencing pipeline. Some IMGT-functional V segments, including TRBV6-2 and TRBV6-3, could not be told apart with the 87-base-pair reads, so those segments were excluded. A later analysis found that HLA-associated TCR beta chains were more clonally expanded and had lower generation probabilities than equally common non-associated chains. According to a later analysis, TCR association rates differed among HLA loci, with DRB1 alleles showing the most associated TCRs and HLA-C alleles showing the fewest. Linkage disequilibrium might explain the correlated functional status among segregating V segments, but an unknown experimental factor could not be excluded. In the study, some 160 TCR beta chains were listed as associated with cytomegalovirus. While some public TCRs were present in many individuals, most TCR sequences turned up only very rarely across donors. In both the original and validation cohorts, the classifier was reported to diagnose cytomegalovirus status with high specificity and sensitivity. Immune exposure information for the cohort was limited to CMV serostatus. A later analysis reported that several top co-occurrence clusters appeared linked to parvovirus B19, influenza, CMV and Epstein-Barr virus. When HLA alleles, especially DR and DQ, strongly co-occurred, attributing TCR associations to individual alleles was difficult. In an earlier analysis of about 540 of the donors, most TCR beta V segments were observed in productive rearrangements about 90% or about 30% of the time, broadly matching IMGT annotations. The authors suggested that the approach could potentially be generalized to other disease states and immunological phenotypes. In a later genetic analysis, fewer N-insertions in productive TCRs were reported among donors in an Asian-associated ancestry cluster than the roughly 640-donor mean. A few of the identified cytomegalovirus-associated TCR beta chains were confirmed in vitro to be specific for cytomegalovirus antigens. In a later analysis, most CMV-associated TCR beta chains were found to appear HLA-restricted, with HLA associations seemingly driven largely by CMV exposure.

Including cysteine and phenylalanine, the CDR3 has 14 amino acids. This entry keeps only the CDR3 DNA: 42 bases, framed from base 1. CDR1 and CDR2 were assigned from the germline V gene as LGHNA and YNFKEQ. Relative to germline, V is missing 4 bases and J is missing 5 bases, with 4 bases of the junction outside any gene match. In total, fewer than 750 healthy bone marrow donors made up the cohort. Cohort members were all nominally healthy when sampled, although unrecorded immune exposures were likely present. The donor was CMV seropositive and belonged to the group of 250 to 350 seropositive cohort members. A peripheral blood sample was collected from each donor, and TCR beta sequencing was performed on peripheral blood mononuclear cells. Genomic DNA extraction from the blood cell samples was performed with the Qiagen DNeasy Blood Extraction Kit. With regard to this clone: Its antigen is unknown. One base away there is no much larger clone; base qualities are not given.

The library relied on the immunoSEQ multiplex PCR assay. For the multiplex PCR, a mixture combining 60 forward primers for TCR Vbeta segments and 13 reverse primers for TCR Jbeta segments was used. The CDR3 region of rearranged TCR beta genes was amplified from genomic DNA with a multiplex PCR assay. On the Illumina HiSeq System, the amplified TCR beta libraries were sequenced as 87-base-pair reads. On the study's bioinformatics: A later analysis tallied roughly 80 million unique TCR beta chains across the 666 repertoires, and some 12 million of those chains were shared by two or more donors. To remove PCR and sequencing errors, raw reads were error-corrected and collapsed into unique sequences using a nearest-neighbor algorithm that merged closely related sequences. CDR3 sequences were aligned to IMGT reference sequences to assign V, D and J gene segments. Each retained sequence needed at least a six-nucleotide match to both a V gene segment and a J gene segment. A rearrangement was called productive if the CDR3 had no stop codons and remained in frame with V and J, and every other rearrangement was called non-productive. CDR3 was defined according to IMGT convention as the region running from the second conserved V-encoded cysteine to the conserved J-encoded phenylalanine. The earlier analysis of some 550 of the donors excluded any sequence lacking an unambiguous match to a single V gene segment. An earlier analysis of a few hundred of the donors called V segments functional above 56.7% productive rearrangements and segregating when the between-donor standard deviation exceeded 5%. A statistical classification framework was built to diagnose cytomegalovirus status from the catalog of TCR beta chain sequences. In a later analysis, TCR nucleotide sequences were compared against IMGT/GENE-DB human TR gene sequences so that V and J genes could be assigned. A later analysis assigned CDR3 sequences and most-parsimonious VDJ recombination scenarios with the TCRdist pipeline. In a later analysis, every TCR beta chain was defined by the combination of its CDR3 amino acid sequence and its V-gene family, and reads without a unique V-gene family were dropped. As a way to deal with suspected cross-contamination and a sequencing artifact, a later analysis dropped under 600 nucleotide sequences that were highly shared and had low generation probability. For each public chain, a later analysis derived a clonal expansion index from normalized ranks of inferred template counts within each repertoire. Generation probabilities in a later analysis came from a VDJ recombination model fitted to out-of-frame rearrangements, and those results were checked against IGoR. In a later analysis, hypergeometric tests were used to score TCR-TCR, TCR-HLA and TCR-CMV co-occurrence, with a repertoire-size bias correction applied to TCR pairs. A later analysis estimated false discovery rates by permuting HLA or CMV assignments 20 times. In a later analysis, co-occurring TCRs were grouped using DBSCAN, with TCRdist sequence similarity added in when clustering inside HLA-allele-positive subsets. For co-occurrence clustering, repertoires with fewer than 30,000 or more than 120,000 public chains were excluded, along with about five repertoires with anomalous nucleotide sharing. TCRdb retrieved this table from immuneACCESS and kept in-frame rearrangements only. Not all clones are present; in checked studies, unresolved V genes account for under half, and no reason is known for the remainder. The DNA was the basis for D and trimming; V, J and clone size are from that table. Here the sample has nearly 100,000 clones; about 72% occur a single time. Clones ranked in the top ten supply 15% to 20% of the sample.

The chain couples TRBV4-2 to TRBJ2-5; TRBD2 matches 10 bases in the middle. The sequencing input was PBMCs. The TCR originated in a woman aged 55 to 70 in good health and CMV-seropositive. The sequenced DNA: TGTGCCAGCAGCCCCCCAGCGGGAGGGGAGACCCAGTACTTC. It encodes CASSPPAGGETQYF.